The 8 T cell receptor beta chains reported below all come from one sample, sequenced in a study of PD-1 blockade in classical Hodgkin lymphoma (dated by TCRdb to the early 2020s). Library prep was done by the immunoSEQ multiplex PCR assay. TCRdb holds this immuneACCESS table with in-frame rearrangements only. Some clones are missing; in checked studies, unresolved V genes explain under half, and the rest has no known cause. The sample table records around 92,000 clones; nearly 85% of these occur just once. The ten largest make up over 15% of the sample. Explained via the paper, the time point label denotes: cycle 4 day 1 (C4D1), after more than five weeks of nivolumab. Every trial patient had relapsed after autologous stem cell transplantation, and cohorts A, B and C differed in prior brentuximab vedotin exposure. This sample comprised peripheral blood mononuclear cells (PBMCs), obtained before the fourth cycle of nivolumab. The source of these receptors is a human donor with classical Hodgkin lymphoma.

CDR3 amino acids: CASSPRGTGGRSDSETQYF. CDR3 DNA: TGTGCCAGCAGCCCAAGAGGGACAGGGGGCCGATCAGACAGTGAGACCCAGTACTTC. This chain uses TRBV2 with TRBJ2-5; 12 bases agree with TRBD1. The CDR3 totals 19 residues. The germline gives CDR1 SNHLY, CDR2 FYNNEI. J was trimmed by 5 bases and V by 6 bases; bases with no gene match: 19.

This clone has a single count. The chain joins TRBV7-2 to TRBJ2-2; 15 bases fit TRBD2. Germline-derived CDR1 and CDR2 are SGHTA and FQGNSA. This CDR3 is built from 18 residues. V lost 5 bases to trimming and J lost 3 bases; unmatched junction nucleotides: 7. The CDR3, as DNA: TGTGCCAGCAGCGCCAAGGGGACTAGCGGGAGGTACACCGGGGAGCTGTTTTTT. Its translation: CASSAKGTSGRYTGELFF.

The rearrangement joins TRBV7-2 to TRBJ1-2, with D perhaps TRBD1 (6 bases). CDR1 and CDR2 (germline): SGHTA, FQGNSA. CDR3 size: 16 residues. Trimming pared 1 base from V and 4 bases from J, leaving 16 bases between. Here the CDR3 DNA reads TGTGCCAGCAGCTTAGTGGGGCAGGGGATCGGCTATGGCTACACCTTC. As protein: CASSLVGQGIGYGYTF.

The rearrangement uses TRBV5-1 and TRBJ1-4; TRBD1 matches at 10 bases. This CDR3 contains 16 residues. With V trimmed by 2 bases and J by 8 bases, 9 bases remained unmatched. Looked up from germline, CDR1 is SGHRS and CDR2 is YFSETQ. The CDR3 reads CASSLGQGGLTEKLFF. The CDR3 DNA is TGCGCCAGCAGCTTAGGACAGGGGGGACTCACCGAAAAACTGTTTTTT.

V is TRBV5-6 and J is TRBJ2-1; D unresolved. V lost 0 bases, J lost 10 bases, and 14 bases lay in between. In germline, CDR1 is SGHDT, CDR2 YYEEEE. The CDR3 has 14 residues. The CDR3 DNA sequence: TGTGCCAGCAGCTTGGTAACTGCCCGTGGAGAGCAGTTCTTC. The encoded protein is CASSLVTARGEQFF.

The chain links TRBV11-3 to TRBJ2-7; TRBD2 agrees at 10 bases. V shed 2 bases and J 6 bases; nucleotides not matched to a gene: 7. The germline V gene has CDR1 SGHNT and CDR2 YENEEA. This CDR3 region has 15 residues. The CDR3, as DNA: TGTGCCAGCAGCTTAAACCTGGGACTAGCGTCCGAGCAGTACTTC. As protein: CASSLNLGLASEQYF.

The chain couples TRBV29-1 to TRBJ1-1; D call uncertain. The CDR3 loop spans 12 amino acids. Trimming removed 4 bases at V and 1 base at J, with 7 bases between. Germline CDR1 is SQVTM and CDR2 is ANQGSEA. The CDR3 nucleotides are TGCAGCGTTGCTGGCGGGAACACTGAAGCTTTCTTT. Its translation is CSVAGGNTEAFF.

CDR3 in amino acids: CASSSDREKLFF. CDR3 bases: TGTGCCAGCAGCTCGGACAGGGAAAAACTGTTTTTT. This chain connects TRBV5-6 to TRBJ1-4; 7 bases are shared with TRBD1. Trimming took 3 bases from V and 8 from J; bases not matched to a gene: 1. Per germline, CDR1 SGHDT and CDR2 YYEEEE. This CDR3 region has 12 residues.